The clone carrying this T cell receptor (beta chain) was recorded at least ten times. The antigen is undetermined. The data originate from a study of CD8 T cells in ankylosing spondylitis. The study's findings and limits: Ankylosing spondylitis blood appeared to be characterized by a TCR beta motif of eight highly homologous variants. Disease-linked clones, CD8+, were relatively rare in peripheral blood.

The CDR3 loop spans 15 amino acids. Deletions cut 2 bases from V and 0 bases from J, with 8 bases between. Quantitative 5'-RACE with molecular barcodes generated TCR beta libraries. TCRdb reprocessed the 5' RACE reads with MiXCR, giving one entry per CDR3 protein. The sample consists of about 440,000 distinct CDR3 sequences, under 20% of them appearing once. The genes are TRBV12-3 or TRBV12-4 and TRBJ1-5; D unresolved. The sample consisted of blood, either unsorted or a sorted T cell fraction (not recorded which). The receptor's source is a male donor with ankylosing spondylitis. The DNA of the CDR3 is TGTGCCAGCAGTTTACGGGGTAGTAGCAATCAGCCCCAGCATTTT. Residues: CASSLRGSSNQPQHF.